Following are 8 T cell receptor beta chains from one sample sequenced in a study of blood T cell repertoires in COVID-19. Assay used: immunoSEQ multiplex PCR; TCRdb lists only in-frame clones, some missing. The repertoire holds about 380,000 clones, roughly 86% seen once, with more than 0.95% in the top ten. The sample taken for sequencing was peripheral blood. The receptors were sampled from a human donor with acute or convalescent COVID-19. The donor label of this sample is uncertain.

A few counts support this clone. The chain carries TRBV7-9 and TRBJ1-2; 9 bases agree with TRBD1. CDR1 and CDR2 from the germline V gene are SEHNR and FQNEAQ (reference sequence). V dropped 5 bases and J dropped 5; count of bases not matched to a gene: 9. The CDR3 spans 15 residues. DNA for the CDR3: TGTGCCAGCAGCCCACGGACAGGGGCGCGATATGGCTACACCTTC. Translating it yields CASSPRTGARYGYTF.

This chain joins TRBV6-5 and TRBJ1-2; the D gene is possibly TRBD1 (5 bases). With 8 bases removed from V and 7 bases from J, the gap between germline ends came to 14 bases. The CDR3 sequence is 12 residues long. Germline V gene data show CDR1 as MNHEY and CDR2 as SVGAGI. The CDR3 DNA sequence: TGTGCCAGCTTCTCATGGGGGGGTGGCTACACCTTC. Its translation: CASFSWGGGYTF.

The chain recombines TRBV7-9 with TRBJ2-7; 16 nucleotides match TRBD2. J lost 12 bases, V lost 2 bases, and 7 bases had no gene match. Germline V lookup: CDR1 SEHNR, CDR2 FQNEAQ (reference sequence). The CDR3 consists of 15 residues. In nucleotides, the CDR3 is TGTGCCAGCAGCTTATCTGGGGGACTAGCGGGAGGGAGGTACTTC. Amino acids: CASSLSGGLAGGRYF.

Written as DNA, the CDR3 is TGCGCCAGCAGCCAGGGTTTGGGGGCGCCCAACGAGCAGTACTTC. Translated, it gives CASSQGLGAPNEQYF. The V and J genes are TRBV4-1 and TRBJ2-7, with D tentatively TRBD1 (6 bases). The CDR3 is made up of 15 amino acids. Looked up from germline, CDR1 is MGHRA and CDR2 is YSYEKL. The germline V and J ends were trimmed by 3 bases and 5 bases, with 17 bases remaining between them.

CDR3 sequence reads: CASSLSGDNQPQHF. In DNA form, the CDR3 reads TGTGCCAGCAGTTTATCAGGGGACAATCAGCCCCAGCATTTT. V usage is TRBV27 and J usage is TRBJ1-5; tentatively, D is TRBD1 (5 bases). This CDR3 has 14 amino acids. Germline-derived CDR1 and CDR2 are MNHEY and SMNVEV (reference sequence). V shed 0 bases and J shed 3 bases, with 6 bases lying between them.

This clone was seen a handful of times. The J gene is TRBJ1-1, the V gene TRBV28; a possible D gene is TRBD1 (5 bases). CDR3 length equals 15 residues. CDR1 is MDHEN and CDR2 is SYDVKM in the germline V gene. The ends were cut back, 5 bases at V and 1 base at J, with 14 bases in the middle. CDR3 in DNA: TGTGCCAGCAGTGAAATCGGGGGGGGGAACACTGAAGCTTTCTTT. Its translation is CASSEIGGGNTEAFF. The full variable domain, completed using reference TRBV28 and TRBJ1-1, is DVKVTQSSRYLVKRTGEKVFLECVQDMDHENMFWYRQDPGLGLRLIYFSYDVKMKEKGDIPEGYSVSREKKERFSLILESASTNQTSMYLCASSEIGGGNTEAFFGQGTRLTVV.

V and J are TRBV18 and TRBJ2-5; tentative D call: TRBD1 (6 bases). V was shortened by 4 bases and J by 4 bases, with 16 bases between the two germline ends. Germline loops: CDR1 KGHSH, CDR2 LQKENI. This CDR3 region has 15 residues. For the CDR3, the DNA is TGTGCCAGCTCACTTATGCAGGGGCGTTCAGAGACCCAGTACTTC. The encoded protein is CASSLMQGRSETQYF.

V gene TRBV18 combines with J gene TRBJ1-4, with TRBD1 as a possible D gene (5 bases). The CDR3 extends over 15 amino acids. CDR1 is KGHSH and CDR2 is LQKENI in the germline V gene. Between the trimmed V and J ends, which lost 6 bases and 0 bases, there was a span of 11 bases. CDR3 amino acids: CASSRQQATNEKLFF. CDR3 DNA sequence: TGTGCCAGCTCTCGACAGCAAGCAACTAATGAAAAACTGTTTTTT.